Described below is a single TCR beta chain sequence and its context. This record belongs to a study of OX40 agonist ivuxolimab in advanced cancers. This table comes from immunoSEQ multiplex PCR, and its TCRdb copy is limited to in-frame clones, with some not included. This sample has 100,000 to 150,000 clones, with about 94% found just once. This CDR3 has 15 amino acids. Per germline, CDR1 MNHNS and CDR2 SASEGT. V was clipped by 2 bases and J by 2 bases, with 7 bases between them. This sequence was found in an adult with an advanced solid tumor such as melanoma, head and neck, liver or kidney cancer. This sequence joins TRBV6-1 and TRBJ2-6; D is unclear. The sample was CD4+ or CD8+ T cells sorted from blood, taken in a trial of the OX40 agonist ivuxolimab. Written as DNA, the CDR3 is TGTGCCAGCAGTGAATATTCAACTGGGGCCAACGTCCTGACTTTC. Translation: CASSEYSTGANVLTF.